This TCR beta chain was identified during a study of cytomegalovirus exposure and HLA in healthy donors. Across the whole study: The approximately 130 validation repertoires matched the 666 first-cohort repertoires in platform, a later analysis reported.

TCRdb keeps only in-frame clones here, not all; method: immunoSEQ multiplex PCR. The data show under 400,000 clones, around 90% seen once. As concerns this clone: As yet, its antigen is unknown.

CDR1 and CDR2 from the germline V gene are SGHDN and FVKESK. The length of the CDR3 is 16 residues. Trimming removed 1 base at V and 0 bases at J, with 13 bases between. Whole-study findings and limits: The authors enumerated some 160 TCR beta chains as linked to cytomegalovirus.

This receptor was taken from a man under 40 in good health and CMV-seronegative. The rearrangement uses TRBV14 and TRBJ2-7, with D possibly matching TRBD2 (5 bases). The sequenced material came from PBMCs. The chain's CDR3 is CASSQAPFEGSYEQYF. DNA for the CDR3: TGTGCCAGCAGCCAAGCCCCGTTCGAGGGCTCCTACGAGCAGTACTTC.